In this sample, the clone carrying this TCR beta chain turned up once. This sample was taken from a study of T cell responses to AZD1222 COVID-19 vaccine. The CDR3 spans 16 residues. Trimming pared 6 bases from V and 2 bases from J, leaving 17 bases between. Germline assignment: CDR1 GTSNPN and CDR2 SVGIG (reference sequence). Data came from immunoSEQ multiplex PCR; TCRdb stores just in-frame clones and leaves some out. Of about 130,000 clones in the sample, around 92% were seen once. This TCR came from an adult in good health. The genes are TRBV30 and TRBJ2-6; TRBD1 might be the D (6 bases). Source: peripheral blood, taken on day 0 of AZD1222 vaccination. CDR3 amino acids: CACRVLQGTGANVLTF. As DNA, the CDR3 is TGTGCCTGCAGGGTTCTACAGGGCACTGGGGCCAACGTCCTGACTTTC.